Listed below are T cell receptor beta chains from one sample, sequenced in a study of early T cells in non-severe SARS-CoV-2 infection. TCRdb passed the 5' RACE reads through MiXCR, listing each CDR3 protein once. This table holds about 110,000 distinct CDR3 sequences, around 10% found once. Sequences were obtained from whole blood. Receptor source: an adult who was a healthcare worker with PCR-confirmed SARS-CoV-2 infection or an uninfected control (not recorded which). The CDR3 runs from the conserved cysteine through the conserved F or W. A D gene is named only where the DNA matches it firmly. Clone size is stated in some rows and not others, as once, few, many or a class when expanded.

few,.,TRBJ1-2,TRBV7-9,TGTGCCAGCAGCGCCAGGGAGAAGGATGGCTACACCTTC,CASSAREKDGYTF
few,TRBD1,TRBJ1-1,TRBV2,TGTGCCAGCACCCTGGACAGGGGGCCGACTGAAGCTTTCTTT,CASTLDRGPTEAFF
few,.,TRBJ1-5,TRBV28,TGTGCCAGCAGTTTACCCACAGGGAGCAGGGGCAATCAGCCCCAGCATTTT,CASSLPTGSRGNQPQHF
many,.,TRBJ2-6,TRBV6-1,TGTGCCAGCAGTACCGACAGCCTACGGACCTACTCTGGGGCCAACGTCCTGACTTTC,CASSTDSLRTYSGANVLTF
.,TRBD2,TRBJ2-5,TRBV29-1,TGCAGCGCCCCACGTGGGGCGGGAGCACAGGAGACCCAGTACTTC,CSAPRGAGAQETQYF
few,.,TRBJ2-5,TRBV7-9,TGTGCCAGCGACAAGGGGGTCCAAGAGACCCAGTACTTC,CASDKGVQETQYF
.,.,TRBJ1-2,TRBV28,TGTGCCAGCAATTCGGGGGCGCCGGGCTACACCTTC,CASNSGAPGYTF
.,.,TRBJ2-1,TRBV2,TGTGCCAGTCTTGGGAGCTCCTACAATGAGCAGTTCTTC,CASLGSSYNEQFF
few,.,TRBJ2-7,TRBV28,TGTGCCAGCAGGCGTACTCAGGGGTCCTACGAGCAGTACTTC,CASRRTQGSYEQYF
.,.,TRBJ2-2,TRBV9,TGTGCCAGCAGCAGAAGATCGAACACCGGGGAGCTGTTTTTT,CASSRRSNTGELFF
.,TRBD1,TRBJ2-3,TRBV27,TGTGCCAGCAGCAAGACAGGGCAATTCACAGATACGCAGTATTTT,CASSKTGQFTDTQYF
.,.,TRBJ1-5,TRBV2,TGTGCCAGCACGGTGACCCGTAACTCAAATCAGCCCCAGCATTTT,CASTVTRNSNQPQHF
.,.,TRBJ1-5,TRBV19,TGTGCCAGTAGTATAACGGCCCCGGGGGGTAGCAATCAGCCCCAGCATTTT,CASSITAPGGSNQPQHF
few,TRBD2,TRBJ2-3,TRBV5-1,TGCGCCAGCAGGGAGGGACTAGCGGGCCGCACAGATACGCAGTATTTT,CASREGLAGRTDTQYF
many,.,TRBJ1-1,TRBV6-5,TGTGCCAGCGGCCCCGTAACTGAAGCTTTCTTT,CASGPVTEAFF
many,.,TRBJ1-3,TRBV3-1,TGTGCCAGCAGCCAAGATAAACGACAGCTCTCTGGAAACACCATATATTTT,CASSQDKRQLSGNTIYF
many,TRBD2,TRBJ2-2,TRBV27,TGTGCCAGCAGTTTTTGGGGGACTAGCGGTTCCACCGGGGAGCTGTTTTTT,CASSFWGTSGSTGELFF
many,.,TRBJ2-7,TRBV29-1,TGCAGCGTTGCGGACGCCTACGAGCAGTACTTC,CSVADAYEQYF
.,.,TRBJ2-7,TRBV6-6,TGTGCCAGTAGTTACCTACTTAATTCCTACGAGCAGTACTTC,CASSYLLNSYEQYF
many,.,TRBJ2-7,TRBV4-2,TGTGCCAGCAGCCAAGAGAGGACCTCCTACGAGCAGTACTTC,CASSQERTSYEQYF
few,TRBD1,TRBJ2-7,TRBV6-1,TGTGCCAGCAGTGAAATCGGGACAGACTACGAGCAGTACTTC,CASSEIGTDYEQYF
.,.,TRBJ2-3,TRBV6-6,TGTGCCAGCACTTACGGCGGTGCCACAGATACGCAGTATTTT,CASTYGGATDTQYF
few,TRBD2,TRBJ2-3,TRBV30,TGTGCCCGCGGGACTAGCGGGGGCTTCGACACAGATACGCAGTATTTT,CARGTSGGFDTDTQYF
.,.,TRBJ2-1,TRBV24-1,TGTGCCACCAGTGATTCCGGGCTGAGAGGGCACCCCTACAATGAGCAGTTCTTC,CATSDSGLRGHPYNEQFF
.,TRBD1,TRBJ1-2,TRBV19,TGTGCCAGTAGTTCTCAGTCAGGGGGAGACTATGGCTACACCTTC,CASSSQSGGDYGYTF
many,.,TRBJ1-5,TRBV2,TGTGCCAGCAGTGAAAGTCAGCCCCAGCATTTT,CASSESQPQHF
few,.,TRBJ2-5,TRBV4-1,TGCGCCAGCAGCCAAGCTGTTTCAGAGACCCAGTACTTC,CASSQAVSETQYF
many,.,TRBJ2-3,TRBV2,TGTGCCAGCAGTGATGGGCCAGAAAGCACAGATACGCAGTATTTT,CASSDGPESTDTQYF
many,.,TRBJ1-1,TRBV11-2,TGTGCCAGCAGCTTTTCGACAGGTTGGGGCACTGAAGCTTTCTTT,CASSFSTGWGTEAFF
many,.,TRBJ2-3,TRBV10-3,TGTGCCATCAGTGGCTTCAGGGGCGGAGGAGATACGCAGTATTTT,CAISGFRGGGDTQYF
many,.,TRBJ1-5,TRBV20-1,TGCAGTGCTTCGGACTCCAATCAGCCCCAGCATTTT,CSASDSNQPQHF
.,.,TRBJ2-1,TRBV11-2,TGTGCCAGCTGGGGGGCTAGCACCCATGAGCAGTTCTTC,CASWGASTHEQFF
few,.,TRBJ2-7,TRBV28,TGTGCCAGCAGTCAACAGCCCCTAGCCCACGAGCAGTACTTC,CASSQQPLAHEQYF